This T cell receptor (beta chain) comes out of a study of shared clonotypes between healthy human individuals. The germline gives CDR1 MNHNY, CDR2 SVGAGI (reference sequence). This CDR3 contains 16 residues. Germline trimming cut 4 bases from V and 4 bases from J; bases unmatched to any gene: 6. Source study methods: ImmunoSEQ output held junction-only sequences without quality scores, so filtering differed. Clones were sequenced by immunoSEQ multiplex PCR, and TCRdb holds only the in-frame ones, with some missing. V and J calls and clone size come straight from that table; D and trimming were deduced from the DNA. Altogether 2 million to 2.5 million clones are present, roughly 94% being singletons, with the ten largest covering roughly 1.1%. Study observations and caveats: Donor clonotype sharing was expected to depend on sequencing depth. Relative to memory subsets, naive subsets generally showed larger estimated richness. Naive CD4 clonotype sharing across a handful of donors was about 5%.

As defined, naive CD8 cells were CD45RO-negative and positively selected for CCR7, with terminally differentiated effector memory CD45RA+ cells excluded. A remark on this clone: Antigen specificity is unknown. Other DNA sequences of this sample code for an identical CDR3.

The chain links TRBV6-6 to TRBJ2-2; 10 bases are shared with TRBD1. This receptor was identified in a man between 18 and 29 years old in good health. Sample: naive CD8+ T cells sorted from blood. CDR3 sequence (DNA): TGTGCCAGCAGTTCCGTGGACAGGGGGGGCACCGGGGAGCTGTTTTTT. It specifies CASSSVDRGGTGELFF.